A selection of T cell receptor beta chains follows, all from one sample in a study of blood T cells in healthy people across ages. TCRdb re-analysed the 5' RACE reads in MiXCR, keeping a single row per CDR3 protein. Of more than 750,000 distinct CDR3 sequences listed, under 35% are singletons. This sample also appeared in a second study, on T cells of mothers and their children.

Sequenced sample: blood. Receptors originate from a woman in her forties in good health. CDR3s include the opening cysteine and the closing phenylalanine or tryptophan. Fields, in order: D gene, clone size, J gene, V gene, CDR3 protein, CDR3 DNA. A D gene is named only where the DNA matches it firmly. For some rows the clone size is stated as once, few or many, or as a class when expanded; others skip it.

d_call: NA
clone_size: few
j_call: TRBJ2-7
v_call: TRBV28
cdr3_aa: CASSFQITLKVSSYEQYF
cdr3_nt: TGTGCCAGCAGTTTTCAGATAACTCTTAAAGTGAGCTCCTACGAGCAGTACTTC

d_call: NA
clone_size: NA
j_call: TRBJ1-1
v_call: TRBV20-1
cdr3_aa: CSAKQPPRTEAFF
cdr3_nt: TGCAGTGCCAAACAGCCTCCGAGGACTGAAGCTTTCTTT

d_call: NA
clone_size: few
j_call: TRBJ1-1
v_call: TRBV4-2
cdr3_aa: CASSQDLAVNTEAFF
cdr3_nt: TGTGCCAGCAGCCAAGATTTGGCAGTGAACACTGAAGCTTTCTTT

d_call: NA
clone_size: NA
j_call: TRBJ2-5
v_call: TRBV12-3/TRBV12-4
cdr3_aa: CASRLGFQETQYF
cdr3_nt: TGTGCCAGCAGGTTAGGATTTCAAGAGACCCAGTACTTC

d_call: NA
clone_size: few
j_call: TRBJ1-2
v_call: TRBV21-1
cdr3_aa: CASSKGVRDLYGYTF
cdr3_nt: TGTGCCAGCAGCAAAGGGGTGAGGGACCTCTATGGCTACACCTTC

d_call: NA
clone_size: NA
j_call: TRBJ2-7
v_call: TRBV10-3
cdr3_aa: CAISEGRFDYEQYF
cdr3_nt: TGTGCCATCAGTGAAGGCAGGTTCGACTACGAGCAGTACTTC

d_call: NA
clone_size: NA
j_call: TRBJ2-2
v_call: TRBV5-1
cdr3_aa: CASSLAPIDTGELFF
cdr3_nt: TGCGCCAGCAGCTTGGCCCCTATAGACACCGGGGAGCTGTTTTTT

d_call: TRBD1
clone_size: NA
j_call: TRBJ1-1
v_call: TRBV11-1
cdr3_aa: CASTLTGWGTEAFF
cdr3_nt: TGTGCCAGCACCTTGACAGGGTGGGGCACTGAAGCTTTCTTT

d_call: TRBD2
clone_size: many
j_call: TRBJ2-7
v_call: TRBV20-1
cdr3_aa: CSARDWTSVGDEQYF
cdr3_nt: TGCAGTGCTAGAGATTGGACTAGCGTCGGCGACGAGCAGTACTTC

d_call: TRBD2
clone_size: NA
j_call: TRBJ2-7
v_call: TRBV7-2
cdr3_aa: CASSPESGGGYEQYF
cdr3_nt: TGTGCCAGCAGCCCCGAAAGCGGGGGAGGATACGAGCAGTACTTC

d_call: TRBD2
clone_size: NA
j_call: TRBJ2-1
v_call: TRBV7-8
cdr3_aa: CAGSLAGRLTEYNEQFF
cdr3_nt: TGTGCCGGCAGCTTAGCGGGCCGATTGACAGAATACAATGAGCAGTTCTTC

d_call: NA
clone_size: NA
j_call: TRBJ1-5
v_call: TRBV7-2
cdr3_aa: CASSLGRLSNQPQHF
cdr3_nt: TGTGCCAGCAGCTTAGGCCGACTGAGCAATCAGCCCCAGCATTTT

d_call: TRBD1
clone_size: many
j_call: TRBJ2-4
v_call: TRBV12-3/TRBV12-4
cdr3_aa: CASSPRQGRGNIQYF
cdr3_nt: TGTGCCAGCAGTCCCCGACAGGGAAGGGGAAACATTCAGTACTTC

d_call: TRBD1
clone_size: many
j_call: TRBJ2-7
v_call: TRBV6-2/TRBV6-3
cdr3_aa: CASSYRGTGAPYEQYF
cdr3_nt: TGTGCCAGCAGTTATAGGGGCACAGGGGCCCCTTACGAGCAGTACTTC

d_call: NA
clone_size: many
j_call: TRBJ2-7
v_call: TRBV6-6
cdr3_aa: CASSALGTIYEQYF
cdr3_nt: TGTGCCAGCAGCGCCCTCGGCACTATTTACGAGCAGTACTTC

d_call: NA
clone_size: NA
j_call: TRBJ1-5
v_call: TRBV30
cdr3_aa: CAWSVPELGRGQPQHF
cdr3_nt: TGTGCCTGGAGTGTACCCGAATTGGGTCGTGGTCAGCCCCAGCATTTT

d_call: TRBD1
clone_size: few
j_call: TRBJ2-7
v_call: TRBV27
cdr3_aa: CASSPPGQGYGQYF
cdr3_nt: TGTGCCAGCAGTCCACCGGGACAGGGCTACGGGCAGTACTTC

d_call: TRBD1
clone_size: once
j_call: TRBJ2-5
v_call: TRBV12-3/TRBV12-4
cdr3_aa: CASSSGTGSWETQYF
cdr3_nt: TGTGCCAGCAGTTCCGGGACAGGCTCATGGGAGACCCAGTACTTC

d_call: NA
clone_size: few
j_call: TRBJ1-5
v_call: TRBV6-6
cdr3_aa: CASSGGVGSGNQPQHF
cdr3_nt: TGTGCCAGCAGTGGAGGCGTAGGGTCGGGCAATCAGCCCCAGCATTTT

d_call: NA
clone_size: NA
j_call: TRBJ1-1
v_call: TRBV27
cdr3_aa: CASSLSGGGGPFEAFF
cdr3_nt: TGTGCCAGCAGTTTATCCGGGGGAGGGGGGCCCTTTGAAGCTTTCTTT

d_call: TRBD2
clone_size: NA
j_call: TRBJ2-3
v_call: TRBV6-1
cdr3_aa: CASSSMTSGTDTQYF
cdr3_nt: TGTGCCAGCAGTTCTATGACTAGCGGCACAGATACGCAGTATTTT

d_call: TRBD1
clone_size: few
j_call: TRBJ1-2
v_call: TRBV15
cdr3_aa: CATSRDKGQGVWTF
cdr3_nt: TGTGCCACCAGCAGAGATAAGGGACAGGGGGTTTGGACCTTC

d_call: NA
clone_size: NA
j_call: TRBJ2-5
v_call: TRBV12-3/TRBV12-4
cdr3_aa: CAGTMETQYF
cdr3_nt: TGTGCCGGCACCATGGAGACCCAGTACTTC

d_call: NA
clone_size: many
j_call: TRBJ1-1
v_call: TRBV6-6
cdr3_aa: CASSYSAGRNTEAFF
cdr3_nt: TGTGCCAGCAGTTACTCCGCAGGGCGAAACACTGAAGCTTTCTTT

d_call: NA
clone_size: many
j_call: TRBJ1-2
v_call: TRBV7-2
cdr3_aa: CASSPTAYGYTF
cdr3_nt: TGTGCCAGCAGCCCAACCGCCTATGGCTACACCTTC

d_call: TRBD1
clone_size: once
j_call: TRBJ1-2
v_call: TRBV24-1
cdr3_aa: CATSDETGYGYTF
cdr3_nt: TGTGCCACCAGTGACGAGACAGGGTATGGCTACACCTTC

d_call: NA
clone_size: many
j_call: TRBJ1-6
v_call: TRBV7-2
cdr3_aa: CASSLTNSPLHF
cdr3_nt: TGTGCCAGCAGCTTGACCAATTCACCCCTCCACTTT

d_call: NA
clone_size: NA
j_call: TRBJ2-7
v_call: TRBV28
cdr3_aa: CASSLLTPGYEQYF
cdr3_nt: TGTGCCAGCAGCCTTCTAACCCCAGGGTACGAGCAGTACTTC

d_call: TRBD2
clone_size: NA
j_call: TRBJ2-4
v_call: TRBV30
cdr3_aa: CAGGPGRGDIQYF
cdr3_nt: TGTGCCGGAGGCCCAGGGCGGGGGGACATTCAGTACTTC

d_call: NA
clone_size: NA
j_call: TRBJ2-7
v_call: TRBV7-2
cdr3_aa: CASSLDNGGGEQYF
cdr3_nt: TGTGCCAGCAGCTTAGACAATGGCGGCGGCGAGCAGTACTTC

d_call: NA
clone_size: few
j_call: TRBJ2-5
v_call: TRBV3-1
cdr3_aa: CASSQENLETQYF
cdr3_nt: TGTGCCAGCAGCCAAGAAAATTTAGAGACCCAGTACTTC

d_call: TRBD2
clone_size: NA
j_call: TRBJ2-3
v_call: TRBV12-3/TRBV12-4
cdr3_aa: CASSLAAGVSADTQYF
cdr3_nt: TGTGCCAGCAGTTTAGCGGCGGGGGTTAGCGCAGATACGCAGTATTTT

d_call: NA
clone_size: NA
j_call: TRBJ1-1
v_call: TRBV12-3/TRBV12-4
cdr3_aa: CASSLRSWEGNTEAFF
cdr3_nt: TGTGCCAGCAGTTTAAGGTCGTGGGAGGGGAACACTGAAGCTTTCTTT

d_call: TRBD1
clone_size: NA
j_call: TRBJ1-2
v_call: TRBV20-1
cdr3_aa: CRARDNRGFTF
cdr3_nt: TGCAGGGCTAGAGATAACAGGGGTTTCACCTTC

d_call: TRBD1
clone_size: NA
j_call: TRBJ1-2
v_call: TRBV15
cdr3_aa: CATSGTKTGLSYGYTF
cdr3_nt: TGTGCCACCAGCGGAACGAAGACAGGGCTCAGCTATGGCTACACCTTC

d_call: TRBD2
clone_size: few
j_call: TRBJ2-1
v_call: TRBV6-4
cdr3_aa: CAGRTGPGGNEQFF
cdr3_nt: TGTGCCGGCAGAACGGGCCCCGGGGGGAATGAGCAGTTCTTC

d_call: TRBD2
clone_size: many
j_call: TRBJ2-6
v_call: TRBV20-1
cdr3_aa: CSASPRGDLGANVLTF
cdr3_nt: TGCAGTGCTAGCCCCCGGGGGGATCTTGGGGCCAACGTCCTGACTTTC

d_call: TRBD1
clone_size: NA
j_call: TRBJ1-2
v_call: TRBV6-2/TRBV6-3
cdr3_aa: CASSYRGTGYGYTF
cdr3_nt: TGTGCCAGCAGTTATCGGGGGACAGGTTATGGCTACACCTTC

d_call: NA
clone_size: few
j_call: TRBJ2-2
v_call: TRBV6-6
cdr3_aa: CASSYRAGDWELFF
cdr3_nt: TGTGCCAGCAGTTACCGAGCAGGGGATTGGGAGCTGTTTTTT

d_call: TRBD2
clone_size: few
j_call: TRBJ2-1
v_call: TRBV7-9
cdr3_aa: CASSARLAGGRNEQFF
cdr3_nt: TGTGCCAGCAGCGCCCGACTAGCGGGGGGGAGGAATGAGCAGTTCTTC

d_call: TRBD1
clone_size: NA
j_call: TRBJ1-1
v_call: TRBV10-3
cdr3_aa: CAISERTGGLNTEAFF
cdr3_nt: TGTGCCATCAGTGAGAGGACAGGGGGACTAAACACTGAAGCTTTCTTT

d_call: NA
clone_size: many
j_call: TRBJ2-7
v_call: TRBV27
cdr3_aa: CASSFDPGVEQYF
cdr3_nt: TGTGCCAGCAGTTTTGACCCCGGGGTCGAGCAGTACTTC

d_call: NA
clone_size: NA
j_call: TRBJ2-7
v_call: TRBV6-2/TRBV6-3
cdr3_aa: CASSRDGGRSYEQYF
cdr3_nt: TGTGCCAGCAGTCGGGACGGGGGGCGCTCCTACGAGCAGTACTTC

d_call: TRBD2
clone_size: few
j_call: TRBJ2-1
v_call: TRBV7-2
cdr3_aa: CASSLGGVEGAYNEQFF
cdr3_nt: TGTGCCAGCAGCCTGGGGGGGGTAGAGGGAGCCTACAATGAGCAGTTCTTC

d_call: NA
clone_size: few
j_call: TRBJ1-1
v_call: TRBV20-1
cdr3_aa: CSARGVGQPSRAEAFF
cdr3_nt: TGCAGTGCTAGAGGAGTCGGACAGCCGTCGAGGGCTGAAGCTTTCTTT

d_call: TRBD2
clone_size: NA
j_call: TRBJ2-4
v_call: TRBV28
cdr3_aa: CASRPPGGDIQYF
cdr3_nt: TGTGCCAGCAGACCACCCGGGGGGGACATTCAGTACTTC